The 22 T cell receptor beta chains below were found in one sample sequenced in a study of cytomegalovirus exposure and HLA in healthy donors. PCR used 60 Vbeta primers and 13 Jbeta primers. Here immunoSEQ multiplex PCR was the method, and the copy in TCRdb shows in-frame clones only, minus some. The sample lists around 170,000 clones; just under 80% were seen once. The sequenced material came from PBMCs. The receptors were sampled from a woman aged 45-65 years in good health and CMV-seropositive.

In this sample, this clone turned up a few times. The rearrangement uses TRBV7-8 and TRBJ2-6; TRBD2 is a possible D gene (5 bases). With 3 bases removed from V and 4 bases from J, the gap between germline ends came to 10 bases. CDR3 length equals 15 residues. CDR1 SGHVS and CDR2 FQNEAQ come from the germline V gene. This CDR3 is CASSFEGAGANVLTF. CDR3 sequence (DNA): TGTGCCAGCAGCTTTGAGGGTGCCGGGGCCAACGTCCTGACTTTC.

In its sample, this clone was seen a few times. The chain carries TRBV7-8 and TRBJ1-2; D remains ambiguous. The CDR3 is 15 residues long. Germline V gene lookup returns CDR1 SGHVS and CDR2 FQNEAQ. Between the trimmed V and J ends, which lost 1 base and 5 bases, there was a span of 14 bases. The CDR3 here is CASSLGRRRSYGYTF. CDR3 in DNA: TGTGCCAGCAGCTTAGGGAGGCGACGCTCGTATGGCTACACCTTC.

CDR3 residues: CASSPGTSGGDTQYF. The CDR3, as DNA: TGCGCCAGCAGCCCGGGGACTAGCGGGGGAGATACGCAGTATTTT. The J gene is TRBJ2-3, the V gene TRBV4-1; TRBD2 matches 14 bases. CDR3 length: 15 residues. The germline V gene encodes CDR1 MGHRA and CDR2 YSYEKL. Unmatched junction bases numbered 2, after V lost 4 bases and J lost 5 bases.

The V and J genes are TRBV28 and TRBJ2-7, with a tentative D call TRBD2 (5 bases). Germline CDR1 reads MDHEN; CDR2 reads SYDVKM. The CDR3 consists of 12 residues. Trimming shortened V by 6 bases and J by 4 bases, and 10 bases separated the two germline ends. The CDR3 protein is CASRAWTYEQYF. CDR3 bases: TGTGCCAGCAGGGCCTGGACTTACGAGCAGTACTTC. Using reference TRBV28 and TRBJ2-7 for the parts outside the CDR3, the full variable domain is DVKVTQSSRYLVKRTGEKVFLECVQDMDHENMFWYRQDPGLGLRLIYFSYDVKMKEKGDIPEGYSVSREKKERFSLILESASTNQTSMYLCASRAWTYEQYFGPGTRLTVT.

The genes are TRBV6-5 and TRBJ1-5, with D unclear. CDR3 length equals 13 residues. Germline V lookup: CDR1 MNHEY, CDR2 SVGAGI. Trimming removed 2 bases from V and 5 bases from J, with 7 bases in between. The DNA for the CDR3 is TGTGCCAGCAGTTACCGCTTAGATCAGCCCCAGCATTTT. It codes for CASSYRLDQPQHF.

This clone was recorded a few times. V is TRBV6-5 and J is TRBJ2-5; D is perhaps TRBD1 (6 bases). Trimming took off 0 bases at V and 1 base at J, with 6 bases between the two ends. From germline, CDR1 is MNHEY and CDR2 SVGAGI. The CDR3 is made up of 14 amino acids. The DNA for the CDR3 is TGTGCCAGCAGTTACTCGGACAGCCAAGAGACCCAGTACTTC. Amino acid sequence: CASSYSDSQETQYF.

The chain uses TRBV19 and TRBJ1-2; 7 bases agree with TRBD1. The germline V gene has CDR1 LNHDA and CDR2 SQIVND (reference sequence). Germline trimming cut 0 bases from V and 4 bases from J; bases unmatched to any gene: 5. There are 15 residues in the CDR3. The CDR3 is CASSIERQGTYGYTF. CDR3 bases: TGTGCCAGTAGTATAGAACGACAGGGCACCTATGGCTACACCTTC.

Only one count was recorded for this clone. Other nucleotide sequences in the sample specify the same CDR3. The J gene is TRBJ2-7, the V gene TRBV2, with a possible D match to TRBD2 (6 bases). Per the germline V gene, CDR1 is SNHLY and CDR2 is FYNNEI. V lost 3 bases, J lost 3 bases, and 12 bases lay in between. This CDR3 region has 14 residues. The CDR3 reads CASSDGTGLYEQYF. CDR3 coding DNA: TGTGCCAGCAGTGACGGGACGGGACTCTACGAGCAGTACTTC. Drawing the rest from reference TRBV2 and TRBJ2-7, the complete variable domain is EPEVTQTPSHQVTQMGQEVILRCVPISNHLYFYWYRQILGQKVEFLVSFYNNEISEKSEIFDDQFSVERPDGSNFTLKIRSTKLEDSAMYFCASSDGTGLYEQYFGPGTRLTVT.

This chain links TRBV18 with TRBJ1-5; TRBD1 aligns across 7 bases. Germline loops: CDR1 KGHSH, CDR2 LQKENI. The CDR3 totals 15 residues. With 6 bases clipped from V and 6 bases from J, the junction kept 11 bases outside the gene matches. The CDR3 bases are TGTGCCAGCTCGCCCGAAAGGGGGCCAGTTCAGCCCCAGCATTTT. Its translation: CASSPERGPVQPQHF.

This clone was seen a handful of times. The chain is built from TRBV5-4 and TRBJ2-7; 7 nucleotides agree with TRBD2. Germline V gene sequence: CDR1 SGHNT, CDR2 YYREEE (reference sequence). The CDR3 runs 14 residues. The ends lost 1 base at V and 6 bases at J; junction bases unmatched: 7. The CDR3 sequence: CASSLSTSIREQYF. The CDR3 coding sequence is TGTGCCAGCAGCTTGTCGACTAGCATTCGCGAGCAGTACTTC.

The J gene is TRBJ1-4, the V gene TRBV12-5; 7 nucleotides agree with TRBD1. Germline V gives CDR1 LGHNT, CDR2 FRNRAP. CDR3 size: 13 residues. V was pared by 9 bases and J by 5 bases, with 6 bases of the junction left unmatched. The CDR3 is CASSGTENEKLFF. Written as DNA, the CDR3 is TGTGCTAGCTCAGGGACAGAGAATGAAAAACTGTTTTTT.

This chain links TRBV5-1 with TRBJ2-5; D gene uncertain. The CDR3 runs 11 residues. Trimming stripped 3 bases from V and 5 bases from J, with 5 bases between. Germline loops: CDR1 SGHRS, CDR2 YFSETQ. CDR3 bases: TGCGCCAGCAGCTCTAGGGAGACCCAGTACTTC. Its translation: CASSSRETQYF.

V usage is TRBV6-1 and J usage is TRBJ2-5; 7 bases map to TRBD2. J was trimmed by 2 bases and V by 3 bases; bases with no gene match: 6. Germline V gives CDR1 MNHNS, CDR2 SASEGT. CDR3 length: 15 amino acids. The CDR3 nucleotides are TGTGCCAGCAGTGATCCTGGACTAGGACAAGAGACCCAGTACTTC. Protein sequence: CASSDPGLGQETQYF.

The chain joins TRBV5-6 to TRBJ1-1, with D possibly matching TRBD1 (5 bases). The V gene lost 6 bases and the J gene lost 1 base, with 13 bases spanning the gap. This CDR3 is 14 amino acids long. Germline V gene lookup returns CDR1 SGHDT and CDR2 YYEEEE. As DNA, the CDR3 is TGTGCCAGCACCCTGGGACTCCAGAACACTGAAGCTTTCTTT. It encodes CASTLGLQNTEAFF.

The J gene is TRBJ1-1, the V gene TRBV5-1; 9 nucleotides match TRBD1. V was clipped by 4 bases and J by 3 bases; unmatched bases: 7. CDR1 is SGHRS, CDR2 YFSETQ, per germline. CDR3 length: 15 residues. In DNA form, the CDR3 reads TGCGCCAGCAGCCTATACGGACAGGGGTACACTGAAGCTTTCTTT. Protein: CASSLYGQGYTEAFF.

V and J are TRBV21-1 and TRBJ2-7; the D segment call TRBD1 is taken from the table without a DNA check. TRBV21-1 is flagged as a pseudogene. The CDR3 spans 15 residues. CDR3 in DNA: TGTGCCGGGCACATCCCCCCGACAGGGCCCTACGAGCAGTACTTC. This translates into CAGHIPPTGPYEQYF.

For the CDR3, the DNA is TGTGCCAGCAGCTTAACGTCAGGGGGTTACGCTGAAGCTTTCTTT. It yields the protein CASSLTSGGYAEAFF. The chain has TRBV11-2 and TRBJ1-1, with 7 bases lining up with TRBD1. V lost 2 bases, J lost 6 bases, and 9 bases stayed unmatched. Germline V lookup: CDR1 SGHAT, CDR2 FQNNGV. The CDR3 extends over 15 amino acids. Full variable domain (outside the CDR3, taken from reference TRBV11-2 and TRBJ1-1): EAGVAQSPRYKIIEKRQSVAFWCNPISGHATLYWYQQILGQGPKLLIQFQNNGVVDDSQLPKDRFSAERLKGVDSTLKIQPAKLEDSAVYLCASSLTSGGYAEAFFGQGTRLTVV.

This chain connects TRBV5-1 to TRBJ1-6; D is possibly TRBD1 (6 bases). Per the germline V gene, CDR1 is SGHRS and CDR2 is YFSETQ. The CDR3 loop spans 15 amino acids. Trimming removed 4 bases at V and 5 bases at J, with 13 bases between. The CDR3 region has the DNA TGCGCCAGCAGCCCGAGGACAGAAAATAATTCACCCCTCCACTTT. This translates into CASSPRTENNSPLHF.

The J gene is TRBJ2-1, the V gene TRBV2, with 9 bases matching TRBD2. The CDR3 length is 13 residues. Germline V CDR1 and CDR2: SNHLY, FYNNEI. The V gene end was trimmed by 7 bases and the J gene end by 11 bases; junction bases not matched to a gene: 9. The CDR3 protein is CASIEREVSKQFF. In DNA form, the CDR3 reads TGTGCCAGCATCGAGCGGGAGGTCTCAAAGCAGTTCTTC.

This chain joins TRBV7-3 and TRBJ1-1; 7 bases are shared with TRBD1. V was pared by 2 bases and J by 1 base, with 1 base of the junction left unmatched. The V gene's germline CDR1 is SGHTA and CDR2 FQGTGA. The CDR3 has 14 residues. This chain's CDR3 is CASSLAGGNTEAFF. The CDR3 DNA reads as TGTGCCAGCAGCTTAGCAGGGGGGAACACTGAAGCTTTCTTT.

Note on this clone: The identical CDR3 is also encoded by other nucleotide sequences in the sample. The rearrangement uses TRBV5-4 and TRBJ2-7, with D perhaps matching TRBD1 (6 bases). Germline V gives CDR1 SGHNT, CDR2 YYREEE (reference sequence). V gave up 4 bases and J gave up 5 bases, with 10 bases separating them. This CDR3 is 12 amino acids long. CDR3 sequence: CASSLTGNEQYF. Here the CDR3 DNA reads TGTGCCAGCAGCCTTACAGGGAACGAGCAGTACTTC. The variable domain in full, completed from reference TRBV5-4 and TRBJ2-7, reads ETGVTQSPTHLIKTRGQQVTLRCSSQSGHNTVSWYQQALGQGPQFIFQYYREEENGRGNFPPRFSGLQFPNYSSELNVNALELDDSALYLCASSLTGNEQYFGPGTRLTVT.

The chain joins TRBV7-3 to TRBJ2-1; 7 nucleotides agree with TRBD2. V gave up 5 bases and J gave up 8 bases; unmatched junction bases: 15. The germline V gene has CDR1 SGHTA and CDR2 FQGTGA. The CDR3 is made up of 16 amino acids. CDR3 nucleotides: TGTGCCAGCAGCGCCGTCGGGGGGACTTTCGCGGATGAGCAGTTCTTC. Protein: CASSAVGGTFADEQFF.